Sequencing of this T cell receptor beta chain was carried out in a study of blood T cells in healthy people across ages. Combining a sample-barcoded 5' primer with a J-beta primer mix, a second PCR ran for roughly 6 to 12 cycles. Every sample gave at least 2.5 million paired-end reads containing CDR3. In TCRdb, the 5' RACE reads were re-called with MiXCR into one record per CDR3 protein. The sample has 1.4 million or so distinct CDR3 sequences, approximately 42% seen once. This clonotype was recorded once. The CDR3 loop spans 15 amino acids. Germline CDR1 is MDHEN and CDR2 is SYDVKM. Trimming cost V 5 bases and J 2 bases, with 13 bases left between them.

Sequenced input: blood. The chain uses TRBV28 and TRBJ1-5, with unresolved D. The receptor comes from a woman aged 18-29 years in good health. CDR3 sequence: CASSLGQIGNQPQHF. The CDR3 DNA is TGTGCCAGCAGTCTCGGGCAGATTGGCAATCAGCCCCAGCATTTT.